The clone carrying this T cell receptor (beta chain) turned up a few times. Its antigen is as yet unknown. Using RNA transcripts as the source, TCR beta CDR3 regions were amplified. The TCR CDR3 first-round RT-PCR relied on the HTBI primer set. One entry per CDR3 protein results from TCRdb running MiXCR on the multiplex PCR reads. Here the sample spans fewer than 900,000 distinct CDR3 sequences, around 15% being singletons. Germline CDR1 and CDR2: LGHDT and YNNKEL (reference sequence). The CDR3 totals 14 residues. V shed 2 bases and J shed 5 bases, with 10 bases lying between them. The sample comes from a study of T cells in Graves' hyperthyroidism and ophthalmopathy. Points from the study as a whole: Ophthalmopathy and stable hyperthyroidism were told apart by a 13 V-J model.

This TCR came from a man aged 18 to 29 with Graves' hyperthyroidism. The V and J genes are TRBV3-1 and TRBJ1-5; D is uncertain. The sequencing sample was made of blood. The chain's CDR3 is CASSQTTKDQPQHF. The DNA for the CDR3 is TGTGCCAGCAGCCAAACCACCAAGGATCAGCCCCAGCATTTT.